Listed below are T cell receptor beta chains from one sample, sequenced in a study of molecular identifiers for immune sequencing clone quantification. TCRdb reprocessed the PCR reads via MiXCR and lists one record per CDR3 protein. The sample lists over 600,000 distinct CDR3 sequences, less than 20% occurring once. Sequencing was carried out using naive CD8+ T cells from blood, with Jurkat cell RNA spiked in. These receptors were taken from a human donor in good health. Some libraries in this study had Jurkat cell RNA spiked in. Both conserved end residues are trimmed from each CDR3. The order of the fields is V gene, CDR3 protein.

>TRBV6-2/TRBV6-3
ASSSGDGDTQY
>TRBV10-2
ASSVGGVTQY
>TRBV6-2/TRBV6-3
ASSYARNNEQF
>TRBV10-3
AMGSGRAYEQY
>TRBV11-2
ASSEGLAGAPYNEQF
>TRBV2
AQQNLNGQRMNTEAF
>TRBV7-6
ASSITLAGGSYNEQF
>TRBV30
AWSVSGSSYSEQF
>TRBV9
ASSTPPEGYTGELF
>TRBV20-1
SARDYRDNYGYT
>TRBV30
AWTTGVGNQPQH
>TRBV7-2
ASSPSGVNEQF
>TRBV6-5
ASSYSKEDEAF
>TRBV20-1
SARDSSTDTQY
>TRBV29-1
SVETLQVRVSENYEQY
>TRBV2
TSSDGVAQH
>TRBV6-5
ASVRAGGPDEQF
>TRBV9
ASSVGESNEQF
>TRBV19
ASSIDYGGSPLH
>TRBV7-2
ASSPHGAQDYGYT
>TRBV11-2
ASSHSGRDTDTQY
>TRBV9
ASSVEKFWDTQY
>TRBV28
ASSPGAQPQH